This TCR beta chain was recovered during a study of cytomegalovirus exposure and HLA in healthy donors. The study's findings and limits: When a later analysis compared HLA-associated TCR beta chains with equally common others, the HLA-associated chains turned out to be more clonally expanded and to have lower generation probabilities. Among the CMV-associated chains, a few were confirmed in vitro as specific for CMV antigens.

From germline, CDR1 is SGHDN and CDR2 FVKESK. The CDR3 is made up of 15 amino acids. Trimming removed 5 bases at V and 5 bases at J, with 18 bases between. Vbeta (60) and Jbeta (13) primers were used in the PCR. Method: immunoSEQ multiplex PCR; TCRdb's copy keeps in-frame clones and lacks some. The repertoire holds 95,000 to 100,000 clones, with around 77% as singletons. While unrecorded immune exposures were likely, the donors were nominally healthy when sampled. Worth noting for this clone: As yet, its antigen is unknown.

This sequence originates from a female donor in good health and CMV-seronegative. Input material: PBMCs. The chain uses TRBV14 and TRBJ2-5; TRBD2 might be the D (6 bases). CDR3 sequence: CASSFGGATTETQYF. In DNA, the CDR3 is TGTGCCAGCAGCTTCGGCGGGGCTACAACTGAGACCCAGTACTTC.